This TCR beta chain was identified during a study of T cell repertoires in cytomegalovirus infection. The germline V gene encodes CDR1 DFQATT and CDR2 SNEGSKA (reference sequence). Between the trimmed V and J ends, which lost 0 bases and 0 bases, there was a span of 13 bases. The CDR3 loop spans 16 amino acids. TCRdb re-called the reads with MiXCR, one entry per CDR3 protein. The sample contains some 300,000 distinct CDR3 sequences, roughly 13% of which appear only once. The sequenced sample consisted of PBMCs. This chain uses TRBV20-1 with TRBJ2-3, with D unclear. The sequence came from a human donor in good health (CMV status not recorded). Some clones in this sample may be carry-over from other donors' samples. CDR3: CSARERTDWSTDTQYF. DNA for the CDR3: TGCAGTGCTAGAGAGAGAACAGACTGGAGCACAGATACGCAGTATTTT.